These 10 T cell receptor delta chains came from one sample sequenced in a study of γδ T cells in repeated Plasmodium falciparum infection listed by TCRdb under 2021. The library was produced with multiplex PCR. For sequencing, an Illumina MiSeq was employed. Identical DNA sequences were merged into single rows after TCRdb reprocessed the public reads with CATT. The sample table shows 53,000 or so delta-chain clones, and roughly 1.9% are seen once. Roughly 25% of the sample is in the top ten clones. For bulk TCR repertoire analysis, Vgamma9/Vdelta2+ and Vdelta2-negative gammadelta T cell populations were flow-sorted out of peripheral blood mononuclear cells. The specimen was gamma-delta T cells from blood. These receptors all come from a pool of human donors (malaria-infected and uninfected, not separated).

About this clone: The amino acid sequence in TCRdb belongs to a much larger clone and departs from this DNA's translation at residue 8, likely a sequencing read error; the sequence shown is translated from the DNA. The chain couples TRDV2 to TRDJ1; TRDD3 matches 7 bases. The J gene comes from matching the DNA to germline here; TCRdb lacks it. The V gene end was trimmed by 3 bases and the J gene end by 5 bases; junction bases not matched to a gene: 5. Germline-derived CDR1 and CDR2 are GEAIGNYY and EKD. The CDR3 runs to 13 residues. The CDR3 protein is CACDQMGIDKLIF. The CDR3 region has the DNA TGTGCCTGTGACCAGATGGGGATAGATAAACTCATCTTT.

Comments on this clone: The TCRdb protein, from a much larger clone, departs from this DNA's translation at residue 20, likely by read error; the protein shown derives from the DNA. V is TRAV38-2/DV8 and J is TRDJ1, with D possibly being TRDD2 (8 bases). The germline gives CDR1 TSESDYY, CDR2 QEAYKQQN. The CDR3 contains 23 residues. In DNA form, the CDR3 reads TGTGCTTATAGGAGTTACTTCCTACGGATGAGTGGGGGACCCCGTAAGAGAACCGATAGACTCATCTTT. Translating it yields CAYRSYFLRMSGGPRKRTDRLIF.

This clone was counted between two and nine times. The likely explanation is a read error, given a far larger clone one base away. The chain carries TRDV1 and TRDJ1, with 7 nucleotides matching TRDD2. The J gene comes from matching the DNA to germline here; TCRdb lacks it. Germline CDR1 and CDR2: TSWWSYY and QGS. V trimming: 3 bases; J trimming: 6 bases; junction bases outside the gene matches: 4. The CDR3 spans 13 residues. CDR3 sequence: CALGEVPTNKLIF. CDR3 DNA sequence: TGTGCTCTTGGGGAGGTTCCTACGAATAAACTCATCTTT.

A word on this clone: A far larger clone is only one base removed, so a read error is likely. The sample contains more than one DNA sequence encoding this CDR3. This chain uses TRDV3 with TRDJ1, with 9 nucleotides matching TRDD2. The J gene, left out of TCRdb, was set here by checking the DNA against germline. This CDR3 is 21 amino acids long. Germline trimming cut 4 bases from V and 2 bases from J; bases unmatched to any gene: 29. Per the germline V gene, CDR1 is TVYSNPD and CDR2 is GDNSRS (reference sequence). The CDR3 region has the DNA TGTGCCTCTGGGGGCCCCTTCCTACAATGGGGGCCTCTACAGGGGACCGATAAACTCATCTTT. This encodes CASGGPFLQWGPLQGTDKLIF.

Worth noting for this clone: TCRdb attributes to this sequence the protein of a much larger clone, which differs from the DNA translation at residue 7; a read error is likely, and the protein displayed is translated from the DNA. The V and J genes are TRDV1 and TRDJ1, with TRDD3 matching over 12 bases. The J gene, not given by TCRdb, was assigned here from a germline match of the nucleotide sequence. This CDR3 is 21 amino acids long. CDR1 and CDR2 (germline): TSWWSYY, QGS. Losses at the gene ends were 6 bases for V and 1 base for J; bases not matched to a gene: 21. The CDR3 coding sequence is TGTGCTCTTGGTCAGGGGATCCTTGCGTCCTGGGGGATACGGGGCACCGATAAACTCATCTTT. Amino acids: CALGQGILASWGIRGTDKLIF.

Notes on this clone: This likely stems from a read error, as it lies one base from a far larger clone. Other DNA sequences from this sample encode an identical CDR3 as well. This CDR3 is CASTSSRLHTHTDKLIF. CDR3 sequence (DNA): TGTGCCTCTACTTCTTCCCGTCTTCACACCCACACCGATAAACTCATCTTT. The rearrangement uses TRDV3 and TRDJ1, with a tentative D call TRDD2 (5 bases). TCRdb does not report a J gene; here it was assigned by matching the DNA to germline references. The CDR3 is 17 residues long. V lost 4 bases to trimming and J lost 0 bases, with 24 bases between them. From germline, CDR1 is TVYSNPD and CDR2 GDNSRS (reference sequence).

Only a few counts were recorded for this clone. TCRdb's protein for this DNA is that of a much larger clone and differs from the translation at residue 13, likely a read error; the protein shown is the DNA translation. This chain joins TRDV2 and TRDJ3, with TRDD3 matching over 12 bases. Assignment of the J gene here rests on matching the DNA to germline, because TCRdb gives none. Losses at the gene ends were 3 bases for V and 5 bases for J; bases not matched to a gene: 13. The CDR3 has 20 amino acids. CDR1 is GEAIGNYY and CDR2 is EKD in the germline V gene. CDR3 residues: CACDPVLGDTASRDTRQMFF. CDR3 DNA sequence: TGTGCCTGTGACCCAGTACTGGGGGATACCGCGTCACGGGACACCCGACAGATGTTTTTC.

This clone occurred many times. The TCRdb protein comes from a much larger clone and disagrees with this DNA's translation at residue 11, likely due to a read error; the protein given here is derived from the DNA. The CDR3 protein is CALGPTLGDTPLTDKLIF. CDR3 bases: TGTGCTCTTGGGCCGACTTTGGGGGATACACCTCTCACCGATAAACTCATCTTT. The J gene is TRDJ1, the V gene TRDV1; TRDD3 agrees at 10 bases. The J gene was missing in TCRdb and was found by matching the end of the DNA to germline. Trimming removed 5 bases from V and 1 base from J; junction bases left unmatched: 13. The CDR3 runs to 18 residues. Per the germline V gene, CDR1 is TSWWSYY and CDR2 is QGS.

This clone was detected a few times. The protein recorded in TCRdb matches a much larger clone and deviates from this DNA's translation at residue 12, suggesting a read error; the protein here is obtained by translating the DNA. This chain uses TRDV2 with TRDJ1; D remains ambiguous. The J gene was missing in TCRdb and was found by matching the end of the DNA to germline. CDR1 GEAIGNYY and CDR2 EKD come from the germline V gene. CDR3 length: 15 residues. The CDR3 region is CACDTVGTLGDELIF. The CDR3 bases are TGTGCCTGTGACACCGTGGGAACCTTGGGCGATGAACTCATCTTT.

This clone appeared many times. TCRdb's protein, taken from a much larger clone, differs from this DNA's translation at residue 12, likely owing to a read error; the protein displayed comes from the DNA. The DNA of the CDR3 is TGTGCTCTTGGGAAGCGTTTGGCAATACTTTTCAGACTCCTTGGGGATATGTCGACAGCACAACTCTTCTTT. Translating it yields CALGKRLAILFRLLGDMSTAQLFF. The chain couples TRDV1 to TRDJ2; 7 positions match TRDD3. The germline gives CDR1 TSWWSYY, CDR2 QGS. With V trimmed by 5 bases and J by 4 bases, 34 bases remained unmatched. The CDR3 contains 24 residues.